The 21 T cell receptor beta chains below come from one sample, sequenced in a study of OX40 agonist ivuxolimab in advanced cancers. Measured with immunoSEQ multiplex PCR; TCRdb has only the in-frame clones, and not every one. This table holds approximately 82,000 clones, 88% found once. The sample consisted of CD4+ or CD8+ T cells sorted from blood, taken in a trial of the OX40 agonist ivuxolimab. These TCRs come from an adult with an advanced solid tumor such as melanoma, head and neck, liver or kidney cancer.

This clone was counted between two and nine times. This chain joins TRBV6-1 and TRBJ2-5; D is perhaps TRBD1 (5 bases). The V gene lost 5 bases and the J gene lost 1 base, with 11 bases spanning the gap. Germline V CDR1 and CDR2: MNHNS, SASEGT. The CDR3 loop spans 14 amino acids. CDR3 in DNA: TGTGCCAGCAGTCAGGGCTACCCCCAAGAGACCCAGTACTTC. Translated, it gives CASSQGYPQETQYF.

The CDR3 bases are TGTGCCAGCACCCTGACTAGATCCGAAGAGACCCAGTACTTC. Protein: CASTLTRSEETQYF. The chain recombines TRBV6-6 with TRBJ2-5, with a weak D call TRBD2 (6 bases). V was cut by 7 bases and J by 3 bases, with 15 bases left in between. CDR1 and CDR2 (germline): MNHNY, SVGAGI (reference sequence). This CDR3 has 14 amino acids.

The chain links TRBV6-1 to TRBJ1-2; D ambiguous. CDR1 is MNHNS and CDR2 is SASEGT in the germline V gene. This CDR3 is built from 14 residues. V lost 0 bases and J lost 7, with 12 bases in between. The DNA of the CDR3 is TGTGCCAGCAGTGAAGCGGGTGCTCAATTTGGCTACACCTTC. Translating it yields CASSEAGAQFGYTF.

The rearrangement uses TRBV5-1 and TRBJ2-3; 9 positions agree with TRBD2. Germline CDR1 reads SGHRS; CDR2 reads YFSETQ. This CDR3 spans 16 amino acids. V lost 0 bases, J lost 3 bases, and 5 bases stayed unmatched. The DNA for the CDR3 is TGCGCCAGCAGCTTGGTGGCGGGAGGGCGGACAGATACGCAGTATTTT. This gives the protein CASSLVAGGRTDTQYF.

This clone showed up just once. The DNA of the CDR3 is TGTGCCAGCAGCTTGATGTTCGGCAGGGGGCTTGACTATGGCTACACCTTC. This codes for CASSLMFGRGLDYGYTF. The chain has TRBV5-5 and TRBJ1-2; 8 nucleotides match TRBD1. This CDR3 has 17 amino acids. V dropped 1 base and J dropped 3; count of bases not matched to a gene: 11. The germline V gene encodes CDR1 SGHKS and CDR2 YYEKEE (reference sequence).

This sequence joins TRBV6-1 and TRBJ2-7; maybe TRBD1 (6 bases). Germline values: CDR1 MNHNS, CDR2 SASEGT. Between the trimmed V and J ends, which lost 6 bases and 3 bases, there was a span of 18 bases. CDR3 length: 15 residues. CDR3: CASRGQMGASYEQYF. For the CDR3, the DNA is TGTGCCAGCAGGGGGCAGATGGGGGCTAGCTACGAGCAGTACTTC.

J is TRBJ2-3 and V is TRBV6-6; 7 positions match TRBD1. J gave up 2 bases and V 7 bases, and 6 bases lay outside the gene matches. The CDR3 extends over 14 amino acids. Germline CDR1 is MNHNY and CDR2 is SVGAGI (reference sequence). The CDR3 DNA reads TGTGCCAGCAAACCACAGGGGAACACAGATACGCAGTATTTT. Amino acid sequence: CASKPQGNTDTQYF.

The V gene is TRBV7-6, the J gene TRBJ2-7; 8 nucleotides line up with TRBD2. Germline V CDR1 and CDR2: SGHVS, FNYEAQ. This CDR3 is built from 18 residues. J was trimmed by 6 bases and V by 2 bases; bases with no gene match: 18. The CDR3, as DNA: TGTGCCAGCAGCTTAATGTCCGGCGGGAGGCTTTTTCCCTCCGAGCAGTACTTC. It yields the protein CASSLMSGGRLFPSEQYF.

Only one count was recorded for this clone. The rearrangement links TRBV29-1 to TRBJ2-5; D perhaps matches TRBD1 (5 bases). Between the trimmed V and J ends, which lost 2 bases and 1 base, there was a span of 8 bases. The CDR3 spans 13 residues. CDR1 is SQVTM and CDR2 is ANQGSEA in the germline V gene. The CDR3: CSVESRGQETQYF. CDR3 in DNA: TGCAGCGTTGAATCAAGGGGCCAAGAGACCCAGTACTTC.

This chain links TRBV7-8 with TRBJ2-1, with 7 positions matching TRBD1. There are 15 residues in the CDR3. Germline CDR1 and CDR2: SGHVS and FQNEAQ. V lost 1 base, J lost 3 bases, and 3 bases stayed unmatched. The CDR3 nucleotides read TGTGCCAGCAGCTTAGGGCAGGGGGACTACAATGAGCAGTTCTTC. It specifies CASSLGQGDYNEQFF. The variable domain in full, with the rest retrieved from reference TRBV7-8 and TRBJ2-1, is GAGVSQSPRYKVAKRGQDVALRCDPISGHVSLFWYQQALGQGPEFLTYFQNEAQLDKSGLPSDRFFAERPEGSVSTLKIQRTQQEDSAVYLCASSLGQGDYNEQFFGPGTRLTVL.

The CDR3 DNA follows: TGCGCCAGCAGCCCCGAACTAGCGCTGAAGGTTAACGAGCAGTACTTC. Translated: CASSPELALKVNEQYF. This chain uses TRBV4-1 with TRBJ2-7, with 7 positions matching TRBD2. Germline CDR1 and CDR2: MGHRA and YSYEKL. V was clipped by 4 bases and J by 5 bases; unmatched bases: 14. The CDR3 totals 16 residues.

The rearrangement joins TRBV6-1 to TRBJ2-2, with a weak D call TRBD1 (5 bases). V was cut by 8 bases and J by 2 bases, with 12 bases left in between. Per the germline V gene, CDR1 is MNHNS and CDR2 is SASEGT. The CDR3 is 14 residues long. CDR3 DNA: TGTGCCAGCTCTAGGACAAGCAACACCGGGGAGCTGTTTTTT. Its protein product is CASSRTSNTGELFF.

This clone was seen a handful of times. CDR3 sequence (DNA): TGTGCCAGCAGCCAGACTAGCGGGAGGGGGGGAGAGACCCAGTACTTC. Protein: CASSQTSGRGGETQYF. The chain combines TRBV28 with TRBJ2-5; 14 nucleotides match TRBD2. CDR1 is MDHEN and CDR2 is SYDVKM in the germline V gene. J was trimmed by 4 bases and V by 6 bases; bases with no gene match: 7. This CDR3 region has 16 residues. Full variable domain (rest looked up from reference TRBV28 and TRBJ2-5): DVKVTQSSRYLVKRTGEKVFLECVQDMDHENMFWYRQDPGLGLRLIYFSYDVKMKEKGDIPEGYSVSREKKERFSLILESASTNQTSMYLCASSQTSGRGGETQYFGPGTRLLVL.

The J gene is TRBJ2-1, the V gene TRBV29-1; 10 bases are shared with TRBD2. CDR3 length equals 19 residues. J was trimmed by 1 base and V by 5 bases; bases with no gene match: 17. Looked up from germline, CDR1 is SQVTM and CDR2 is ANQGSEA. CDR3 nucleotides: TGCAGCGTTACATGGGAGGGGGCTAGCGGGAGAAGGTCCTACAATGAGCAGTTCTTC. This translates into CSVTWEGASGRRSYNEQFF.

The V gene is TRBV9, the J gene TRBJ2-1; 8 nucleotides align to TRBD2. CDR3 size: 14 residues. Trimming removed 5 bases from V and 2 bases from J; junction bases left unmatched: 3. Germline-derived CDR1 and CDR2 are SGDLS and YYNGEE. CDR3: CASSRAGAYNEQFF. The CDR3 coding sequence is TGTGCCAGCAGTCGAGCGGGGGCCTACAATGAGCAGTTCTTC.

The V gene is TRBV11-1, the J gene TRBJ1-1; a possible D gene is TRBD1 (6 bases). Trimming removed 1 base at V and 8 bases at J, with 8 bases between. This CDR3 is built from 12 residues. From germline, CDR1 is SGHAT and CDR2 FQDESV (reference sequence). The CDR3 sequence is CASSLGGQEAFF. The CDR3 DNA is TGTGCCAGCAGCTTAGGGGGACAAGAAGCTTTCTTT.

The chain is built from TRBV4-1 and TRBJ2-1; unclear D gene. V was cut by 2 bases and J by 2 bases, with 10 bases left in between. Germline CDR1 is MGHRA and CDR2 is YSYEKL. The CDR3 is made up of 15 amino acids. CDR3 sequence reads: CASSQSEIAYNEQFF. The CDR3 nucleotides read TGCGCCAGCAGCCAATCGGAAATTGCCTACAATGAGCAGTTCTTC.

This chain connects TRBV5-4 to TRBJ2-2, with a weak D call TRBD1 (5 bases). The germline V and J ends were trimmed by 0 bases and 1 base, with 7 bases remaining between them. The germline V gene encodes CDR1 SGHNT and CDR2 YYREEE (reference sequence). The CDR3 loop spans 15 amino acids. CDR3 nucleotide sequence: TGTGCCAGCAGCTTGGCCGGACAGAACACCGGGGAGCTGTTTTTT. As protein: CASSLAGQNTGELFF.

This sequence joins TRBV5-1 and TRBJ2-5; TRBD2 aligns across 7 bases. The trim removed 2 bases at V and 7 bases at J, leaving 5 bases unmatched. The germline gives CDR1 SGHRS, CDR2 YFSETQ. This CDR3 comprises 13 residues. CDR3 sequence (DNA): TGCGCCAGCAGCTTCGAGTGGGAGGGGACCCAGTACTTC. It encodes CASSFEWEGTQYF.

The chain is built from TRBV9 and TRBJ1-6; 7 bases agree with TRBD1. The CDR3 totals 15 residues. V shed 0 bases and J 10 bases; nucleotides not matched to a gene: 7. Germline-derived CDR1 and CDR2 are SGDLS and YYNGEE. The DNA for the CDR3 is TGTGCCAGCAGCGTAGGAACAGGGGTAGGCTCACCCCTCCACTTT. It specifies CASSVGTGVGSPLHF. Full variable domain (rest looked up from reference TRBV9 and TRBJ1-6): DSGVTQTPKHLITATGQRVTLRCSPRSGDLSVYWYQQSLDQGLQFLIQYYNGEERAKGNILERFSAQQFPDLHSELNLSSLELGDSALYFCASSVGTGVGSPLHFGNGTRLTVT.

The chain has TRBV9 and TRBJ2-1, with 10 bases lining up with TRBD2. V shed 3 bases, J shed 10 bases, and the junction held 13 bases outside the gene matches. CDR3 size: 16 residues. The V gene's germline CDR1 is SGDLS and CDR2 YYNGEE. In DNA, the CDR3 is TGTGCCAGCAGCGCCCTCTCTAGCGGGAGCTTGTGGGAGCAGTTCTTC. Translating gives CASSALSSGSLWEQFF.